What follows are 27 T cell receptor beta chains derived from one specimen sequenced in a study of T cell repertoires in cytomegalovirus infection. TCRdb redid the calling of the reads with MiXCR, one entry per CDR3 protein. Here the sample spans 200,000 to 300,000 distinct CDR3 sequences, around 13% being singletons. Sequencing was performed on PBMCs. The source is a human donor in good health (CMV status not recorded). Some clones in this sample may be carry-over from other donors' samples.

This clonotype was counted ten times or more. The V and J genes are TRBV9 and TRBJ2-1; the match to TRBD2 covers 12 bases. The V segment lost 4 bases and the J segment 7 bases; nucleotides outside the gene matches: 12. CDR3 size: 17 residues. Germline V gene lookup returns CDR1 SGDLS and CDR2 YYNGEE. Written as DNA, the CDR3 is TGTGCCAGCAGCACCCGCGTACTAGCGGGGGGTAGGAATGAGCAGTTCTTC. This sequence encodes CASSTRVLAGGRNEQFF.

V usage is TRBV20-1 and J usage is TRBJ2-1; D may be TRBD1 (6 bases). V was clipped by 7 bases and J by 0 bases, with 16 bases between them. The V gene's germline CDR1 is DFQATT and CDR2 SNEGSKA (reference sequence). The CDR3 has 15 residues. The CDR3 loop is CSGGMDRSSYNEQFF. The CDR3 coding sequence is TGCAGTGGGGGGATGGACAGAAGCTCCTACAATGAGCAGTTCTTC.

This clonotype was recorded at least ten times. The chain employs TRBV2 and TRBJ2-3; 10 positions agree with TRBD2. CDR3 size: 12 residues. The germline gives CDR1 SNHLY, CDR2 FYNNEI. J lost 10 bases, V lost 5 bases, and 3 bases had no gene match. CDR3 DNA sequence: TGTGCCAGCAGTCGACTAGCGGGCGCGCAGTATTTT. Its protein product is CASSRLAGAQYF. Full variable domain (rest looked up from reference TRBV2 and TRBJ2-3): EPEVTQTPSHQVTQMGQEVILRCVPISNHLYFYWYRQILGQKVEFLVSFYNNEISEKSEIFDDQFSVERPDGSNFTLKIRSTKLEDSAMYFCASSRLAGAQYFGPGTRLTVL.

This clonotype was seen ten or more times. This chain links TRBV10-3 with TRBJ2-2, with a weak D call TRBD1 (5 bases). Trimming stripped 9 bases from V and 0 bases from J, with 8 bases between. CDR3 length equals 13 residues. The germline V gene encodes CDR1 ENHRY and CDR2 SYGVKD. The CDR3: CAIRQTNTGELFF. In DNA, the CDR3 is TGTGCCATAAGACAGACGAACACCGGGGAGCTGTTTTTT.

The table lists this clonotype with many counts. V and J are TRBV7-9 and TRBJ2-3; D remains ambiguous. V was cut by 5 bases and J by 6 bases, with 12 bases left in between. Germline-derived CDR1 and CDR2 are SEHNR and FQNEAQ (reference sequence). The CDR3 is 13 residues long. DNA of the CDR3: TGTGCCAGCAGCGTGCCCTGGCGCGATACGCAGTATTTT. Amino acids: CASSVPWRDTQYF.

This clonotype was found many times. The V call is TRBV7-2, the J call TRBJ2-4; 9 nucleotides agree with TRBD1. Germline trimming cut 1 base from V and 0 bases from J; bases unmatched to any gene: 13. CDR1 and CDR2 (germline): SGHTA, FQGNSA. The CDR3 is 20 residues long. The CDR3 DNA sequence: TGTGCCAGCAGCTTAGTATTTGTTTGGGCGGGACAGGGAGCCAAAAACATTCAGTACTTC. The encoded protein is CASSLVFVWAGQGAKNIQYF.

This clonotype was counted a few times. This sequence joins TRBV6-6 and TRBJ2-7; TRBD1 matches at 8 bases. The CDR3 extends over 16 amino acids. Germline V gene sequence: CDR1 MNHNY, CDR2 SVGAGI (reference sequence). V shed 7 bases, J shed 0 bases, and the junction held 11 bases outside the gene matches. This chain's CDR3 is CASKKEPGQASYEQYF. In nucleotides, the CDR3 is TGTGCCAGCAAGAAGGAACCGGGACAGGCCTCCTACGAGCAGTACTTC.

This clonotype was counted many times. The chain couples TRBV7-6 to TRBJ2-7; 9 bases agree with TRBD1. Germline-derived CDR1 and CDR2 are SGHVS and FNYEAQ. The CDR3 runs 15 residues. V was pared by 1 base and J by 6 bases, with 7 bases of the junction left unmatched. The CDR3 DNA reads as TGTGCCAGCAGCTTAGGGCCGTGGACAGGGGCCGAGCAGTACTTC. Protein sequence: CASSLGPWTGAEQYF.

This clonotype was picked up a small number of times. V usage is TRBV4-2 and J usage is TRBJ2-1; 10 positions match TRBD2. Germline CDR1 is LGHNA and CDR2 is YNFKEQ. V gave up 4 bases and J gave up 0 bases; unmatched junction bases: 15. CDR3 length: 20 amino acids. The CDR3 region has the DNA TGTGCCAGCAGCCGATCTACTAGCGGGAACCTTGGCAGCTCCTACAATGAGCAGTTCTTC. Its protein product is CASSRSTSGNLGSSYNEQFF.

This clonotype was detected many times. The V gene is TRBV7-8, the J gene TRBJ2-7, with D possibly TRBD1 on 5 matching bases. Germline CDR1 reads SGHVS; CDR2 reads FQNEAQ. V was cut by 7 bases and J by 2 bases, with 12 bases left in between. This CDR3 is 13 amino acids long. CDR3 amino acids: CASNKDTAYEQYF. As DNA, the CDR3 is TGTGCCAGCAATAAGGACACCGCCTACGAGCAGTACTTC. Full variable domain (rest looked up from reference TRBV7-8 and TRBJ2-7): GAGVSQSPRYKVAKRGQDVALRCDPISGHVSLFWYQQALGQGPEFLTYFQNEAQLDKSGLPSDRFFAERPEGSVSTLKIQRTQQEDSAVYLCASNKDTAYEQYFGPGTRLTVT.

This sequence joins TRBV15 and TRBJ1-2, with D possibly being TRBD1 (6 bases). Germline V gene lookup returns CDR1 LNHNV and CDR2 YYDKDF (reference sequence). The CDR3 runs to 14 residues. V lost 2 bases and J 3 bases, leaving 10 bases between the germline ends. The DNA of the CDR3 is TGTGCCACCAGCAGAAAACAGGGTCACTATGGCTACACCTTC. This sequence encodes CATSRKQGHYGYTF.

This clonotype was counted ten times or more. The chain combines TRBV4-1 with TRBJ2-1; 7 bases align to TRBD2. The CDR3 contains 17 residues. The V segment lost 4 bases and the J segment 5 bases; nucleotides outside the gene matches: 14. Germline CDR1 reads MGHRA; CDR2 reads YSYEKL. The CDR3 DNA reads TGCGCCAGCAGCCGGCTGGGCATGGCGGGGGAACACAATGAGCAGTTCTTC. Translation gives CASSRLGMAGEHNEQFF.

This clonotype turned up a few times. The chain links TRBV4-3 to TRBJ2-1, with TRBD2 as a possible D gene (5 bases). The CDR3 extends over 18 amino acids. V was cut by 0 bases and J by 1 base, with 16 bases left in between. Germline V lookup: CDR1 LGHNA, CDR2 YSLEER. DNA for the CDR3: TGCGCCAGCAGCCAAGAATCAGGAGGCCTGGGGTCCTACAATGAGCAGTTCTTC. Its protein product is CASSQESGGLGSYNEQFF.

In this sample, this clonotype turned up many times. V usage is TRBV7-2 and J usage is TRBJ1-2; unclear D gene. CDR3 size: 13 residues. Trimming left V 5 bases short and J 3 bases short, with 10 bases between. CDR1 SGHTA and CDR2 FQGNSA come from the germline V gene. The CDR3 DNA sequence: TGTGCCAGCAGCCTATACAGCCACTATGGCTACACCTTC. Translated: CASSLYSHYGYTF.

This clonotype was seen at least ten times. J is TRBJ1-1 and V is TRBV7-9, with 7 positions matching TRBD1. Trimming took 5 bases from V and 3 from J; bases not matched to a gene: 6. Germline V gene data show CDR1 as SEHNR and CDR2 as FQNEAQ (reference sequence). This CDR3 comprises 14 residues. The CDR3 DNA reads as TGTGCCAGCAGCCCGGACAGGAGGGACACTGAAGCTTTCTTT. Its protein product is CASSPDRRDTEAFF.

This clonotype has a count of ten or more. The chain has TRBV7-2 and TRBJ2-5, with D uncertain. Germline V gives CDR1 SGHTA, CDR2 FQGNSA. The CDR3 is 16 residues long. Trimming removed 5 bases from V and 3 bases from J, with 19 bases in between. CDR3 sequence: CASSPSSVHREETQYF. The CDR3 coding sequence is TGTGCCAGCAGCCCCTCATCGGTCCACCGAGAAGAGACCCAGTACTTC.

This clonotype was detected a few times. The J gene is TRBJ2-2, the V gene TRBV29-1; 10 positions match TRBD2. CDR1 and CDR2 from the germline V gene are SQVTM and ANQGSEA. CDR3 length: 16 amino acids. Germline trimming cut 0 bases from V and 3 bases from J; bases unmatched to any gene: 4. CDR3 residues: CSVEDHLAGDTGELFF. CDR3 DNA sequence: TGCAGCGTTGAAGATCATCTAGCGGGGGACACCGGGGAGCTGTTTTTT.

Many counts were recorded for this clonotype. Written as DNA, the CDR3 is TGTGCCAGCAGTTACCTGTCGGGACAGTTCTACGAGCAGTACTTC. Its translation: CASSYLSGQFYEQYF. The gene calls are TRBV27 and TRBJ2-7, with 7 nucleotides matching TRBD1. The CDR3 is 15 residues long. With V trimmed by 4 bases and J by 3 bases, 9 bases remained unmatched. In germline, CDR1 is MNHEY, CDR2 SMNVEV (reference sequence).

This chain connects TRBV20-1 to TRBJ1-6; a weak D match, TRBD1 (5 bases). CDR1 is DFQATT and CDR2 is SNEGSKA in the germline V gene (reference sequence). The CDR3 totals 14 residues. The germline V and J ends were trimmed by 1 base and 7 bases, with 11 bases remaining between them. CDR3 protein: CSARVGVGNSPLHF. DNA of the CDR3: TGCAGTGCTAGAGTGGGGGTGGGGAATTCACCCCTCCACTTT.

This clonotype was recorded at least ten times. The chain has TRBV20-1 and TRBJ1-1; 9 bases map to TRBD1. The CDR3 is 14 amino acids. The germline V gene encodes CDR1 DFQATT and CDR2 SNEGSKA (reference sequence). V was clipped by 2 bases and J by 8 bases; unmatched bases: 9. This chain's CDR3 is CSARPRDREFEAFF. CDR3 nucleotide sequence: TGCAGTGCTAGACCCCGGGACAGGGAATTCGAAGCTTTCTTT.

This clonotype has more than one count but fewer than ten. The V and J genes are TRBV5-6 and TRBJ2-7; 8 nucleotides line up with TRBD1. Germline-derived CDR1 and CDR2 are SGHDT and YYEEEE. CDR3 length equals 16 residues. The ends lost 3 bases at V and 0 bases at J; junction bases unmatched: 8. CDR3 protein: CASSSGQGKSSYEQYF. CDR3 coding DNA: TGTGCCAGCAGCTCCGGACAGGGCAAATCCTCCTACGAGCAGTACTTC.

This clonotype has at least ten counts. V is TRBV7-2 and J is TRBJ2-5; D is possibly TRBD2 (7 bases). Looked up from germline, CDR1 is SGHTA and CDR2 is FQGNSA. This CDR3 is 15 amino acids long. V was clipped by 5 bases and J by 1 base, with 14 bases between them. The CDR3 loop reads CASSRGGGSQETQYF. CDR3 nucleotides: TGTGCCAGCAGCCGAGGGGGGGGCAGCCAAGAGACCCAGTACTTC.

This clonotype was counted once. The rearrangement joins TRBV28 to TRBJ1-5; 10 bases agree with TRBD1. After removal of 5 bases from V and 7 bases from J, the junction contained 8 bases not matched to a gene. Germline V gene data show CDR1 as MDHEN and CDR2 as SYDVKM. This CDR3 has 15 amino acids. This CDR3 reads CASSPPGTGVQPQHF. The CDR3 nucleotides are TGTGCCAGCAGTCCGCCTGGGACAGGGGTCCAGCCCCAGCATTTT.

The CDR3 loop is CASRTSVGGSGNTEAFF. In nucleotides, the CDR3 is TGCGCCAGCCGCACTTCGGTGGGGGGGAGTGGGAACACTGAAGCTTTCTTT. J is TRBJ1-1 and V is TRBV5-1, with a possible D match to TRBD1 (5 bases). V was clipped by 7 bases and J by 1 base, with 23 bases between them. The CDR3 runs to 17 residues. Germline values: CDR1 SGHRS, CDR2 YFSETQ.

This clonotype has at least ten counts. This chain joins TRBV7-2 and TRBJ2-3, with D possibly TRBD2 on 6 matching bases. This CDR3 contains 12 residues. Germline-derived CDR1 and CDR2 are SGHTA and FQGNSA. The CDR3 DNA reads TGTGCTATGGCTTTGGGGAGGGATACGCAGTATTTT. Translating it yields CAMALGRDTQYF.

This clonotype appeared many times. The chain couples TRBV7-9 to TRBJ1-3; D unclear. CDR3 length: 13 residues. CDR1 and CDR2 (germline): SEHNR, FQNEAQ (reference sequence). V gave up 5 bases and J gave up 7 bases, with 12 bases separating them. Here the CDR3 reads CASSPDILNTIYF. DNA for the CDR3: TGTGCCAGCAGCCCCGACATCCTGAACACCATATATTTT. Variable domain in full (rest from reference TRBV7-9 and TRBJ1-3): DTGVSQNPRHKITKRGQNVTFRCDPISEHNRLYWYRQTLGQGPEFLTYFQNEAQLEKSRLLSDRFSAERPKGSFSTLEIQRTEQGDSAMYLCASSPDILNTIYFGEGSWLTVV.

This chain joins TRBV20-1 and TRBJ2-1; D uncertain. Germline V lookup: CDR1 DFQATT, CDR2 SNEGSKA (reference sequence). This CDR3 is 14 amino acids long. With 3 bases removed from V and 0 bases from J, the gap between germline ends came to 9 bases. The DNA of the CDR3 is TGCAGTGCTAGGACCCCACGCTCCTACAATGAGCAGTTCTTC. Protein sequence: CSARTPRSYNEQFF.